This T cell receptor beta chain stems from a study of spatial heterogeneity in lung cancer. Findings and caveats of the study: There were more appearances of ubiquitous expanded tumor TCRs in blood at resection than at follow-up.

Each CDR3 protein gets one entry after TCRdb re-called the 5' RACE reads with MiXCR. The data hold more than 7,500 distinct CDR3 sequences, with 4% to 5.5% observed a single time. V lost 6 bases and J lost 8, with 16 bases in between. Germline V gives CDR1 SNHLY, CDR2 FYNNEI. This CDR3 has 13 amino acids. On this clonotype itself: Its antigen is currently unknown.

This sample's time point: sample taken at primary tumor resection. The source was PBMCs, collected at surgery. The chain uses TRBV2 and TRBJ1-2; D is uncertain. The source is a male donor with early-stage non-small cell lung cancer. This chain's CDR3 is CASSPGRWAGYTF. The DNA of the CDR3 is TGTGCCAGCAGCCCCGGGCGGTGGGCCGGCTACACCTTC.